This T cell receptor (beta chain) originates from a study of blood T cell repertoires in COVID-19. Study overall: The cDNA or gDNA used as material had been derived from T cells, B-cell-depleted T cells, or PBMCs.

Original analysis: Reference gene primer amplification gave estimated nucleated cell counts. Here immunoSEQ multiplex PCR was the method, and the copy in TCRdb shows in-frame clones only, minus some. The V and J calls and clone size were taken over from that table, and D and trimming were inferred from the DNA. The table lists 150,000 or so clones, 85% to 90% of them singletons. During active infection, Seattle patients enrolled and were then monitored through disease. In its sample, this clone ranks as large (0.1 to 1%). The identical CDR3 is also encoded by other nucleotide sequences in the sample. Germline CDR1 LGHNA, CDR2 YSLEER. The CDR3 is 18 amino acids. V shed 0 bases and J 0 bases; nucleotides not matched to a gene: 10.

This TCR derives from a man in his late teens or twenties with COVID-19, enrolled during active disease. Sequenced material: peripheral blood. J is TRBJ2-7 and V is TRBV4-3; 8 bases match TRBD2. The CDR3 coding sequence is TGCGCCAGCAGCCAAGATCTTGCGGGAGGTCTCCTCTCCTACGAGCAGTACTTC. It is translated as CASSQDLAGGLLSYEQYF.